This is a list of T cell receptor beta chains from one sample in a study of blood T cells in healthy people across ages. A single record per CDR3 protein comes from TCRdb applying MiXCR to the 5' RACE reads. The sample includes approximately 1,000,000 distinct CDR3 sequences, around 43% of them seen just once. Sequencing was performed on blood. The source is a woman aged 60-75 years in good health. Each CDR3 is given with its conserved first and last residue. Fields, in order: D gene, V gene, clone size, J gene, CDR3 DNA, CDR3 protein. The D gene is left open where the match is weak. The size field is filled for only some rows; it gives once, few, many or a size class.

TRBD2	TRBV20-1	once	TRBJ2-7	TGCAGTGCCAGGTATGGGCGGGAGTCCCCCTACGAGCAGTACTTC	CSARYGRESPYEQYF
TRBD2	TRBV20-1	NA	TRBJ2-5	TGCAGTGCGGCCGCGGGAGGGGCTTGGGATGAGCAGTACTTC	CSAAAGGAWDEQYF
NA	TRBV27	NA	TRBJ1-2	TGTGCCAGCAGTTTATTGGGCTCGGGACAAAACTATGGCTACACCTTC	CASSLLGSGQNYGYTF
TRBD2	TRBV9	NA	TRBJ2-5	TGTGCCAGCAGCGTCGTGACTAGCTGGGAGACCCAGTACTTC	CASSVVTSWETQYF
NA	TRBV6-2/TRBV6-3	few	TRBJ1-2	TGTGCCAGCAGTTACAGGGACAACTATGGCTACACCTTC	CASSYRDNYGYTF
NA	TRBV5-1	few	TRBJ2-3	TGCGCCAGCAGCTTGGACGACAGGGGAGGGGATACGCAGTATTTT	CASSLDDRGGDTQYF
NA	TRBV6-1	NA	TRBJ2-2	TGTGCCAGCAGTGCGGAGACTAGTATTGCCGGGGAGCTGTTTTTT	CASSAETSIAGELFF
NA	TRBV4-2	few	TRBJ2-7	TGTGCCAGCAGCCAAGGGATCGGGGCCCATGGCTACGAGCAGTACTTC	CASSQGIGAHGYEQYF
NA	TRBV4-1	NA	TRBJ2-7	TGCGCCAGCAGCCAAGTTGAGGGTCGGTACAATGAGCAGTACTTC	CASSQVEGRYNEQYF
TRBD1	TRBV27	few	TRBJ2-7	TGTGCCAGCATGGACAGGGCCTCCTACGAGCAGTACTTC	CASMDRASYEQYF
TRBD2	TRBV10-2	NA	TRBJ2-1	TGCGCCAGCGGACTAGCGCGTTACAATGAGCAGTTCTTC	CASGLARYNEQFF
TRBD2	TRBV6-6	NA	TRBJ2-3	TGTGCCAGCAAACTGGGACTAGCGGTTAGCACAGATACGCAGTATTTT	CASKLGLAVSTDTQYF
TRBD2	TRBV10-3	NA	TRBJ2-2	TGCGCCATCGGGGGGGACTACCAGAACACCGGGGAGCTGTTTTTT	CAIGGDYQNTGELFF
TRBD2	TRBV6-5	NA	TRBJ2-1	TGTGCCAGCAGTTACGTCCTAGCGGCCTACAATGAGCAGTTCTTC	CASSYVLAAYNEQFF
NA	TRBV12-3/TRBV12-4	few	TRBJ2-7	TGTGCCAGCAGCGTGGTCAGATACGAGCAGTACTTC	CASSVVRYEQYF
TRBD1	TRBV29-1	NA	TRBJ2-3	TGCAGCGTTGACCAGGACAGGCGCACAGATACGCAGTATTTT	CSVDQDRRTDTQYF
TRBD1	TRBV7-2	NA	TRBJ2-7	TGTGCCAGCAGCTCCAGGACAGGGGTGAGGAACGAGCAGTACTTC	CASSSRTGVRNEQYF
TRBD2	TRBV4-1	NA	TRBJ2-3	TGCGCCAGCAGCCACCCGGGACTAGCGGAGAATCCTTACACAGATACGCAGTATTTT	CASSHPGLAENPYTDTQYF
TRBD1	TRBV6-1	NA	TRBJ1-4	TGTGCCAGCAGACAGGGGAACACTAATGAAAAACTGTTTTTT	CASRQGNTNEKLFF
TRBD1	TRBV9	few	TRBJ2-7	TGTGCCAGCAGCGTAGCGCCACAGGGGGAGTACGAGCAGTACTTC	CASSVAPQGEYEQYF
TRBD1	TRBV12-5	NA	TRBJ2-5	TGTGCTAGTGGCCTGGACAGGGTGCCAGAGACCCAGTACTTC	CASGLDRVPETQYF
NA	TRBV4-2	NA	TRBJ2-1	TGTGCCAGCAGCCACGCCGGGACCCGGACCTACAATGAGCAGTTCTTC	CASSHAGTRTYNEQFF